These 23 T cell receptor beta chains share one sample of origin, sequenced in a study of tumor and adjacent non-tumor tissue in lung cancer (dated by TCRdb to 2017 to 2018). Libraries were prepared through multiplex PCR. Sequencing took place on an Illumina HiSeq 2500. Following protocols modified from ARM-PCR, the researchers constructed TCRbeta libraries through three rounds of nested PCR with primers (Table S4). The public reads were run again by TCRdb, first through fastp at Q25 and then through MiXCR, and only productive beta chains were kept. Under each unique CDR3 protein, matching rows form one entry showing the most common genes and DNA. In all, the sample holds fewer than 45,000 distinct CDR3 sequences, and roughly three fifths of those were seen once. The top ten constitute over 15% of the sample. RNA was isolated from bulk, unsorted tissue, and RNA quality was assessed with a NanoDrop ND-1000 and an Agilent 2100. The normal lung samples consisted of distant non-tumor tissue collected more than 3 cm from the tumor edge.

Sequenced: distant non-tumor lung tissue. The source of these receptors is a woman aged 40-49 years with non-small cell lung cancer.

At least ten counts were recorded for this clonotype. The chain uses TRBV2 and TRBJ1-1; no reliable D call. V gave up 5 bases and J gave up 11 bases, with 18 bases separating them. Germline CDR1 SNHLY, CDR2 FYNNEI. The CDR3 loop spans 13 amino acids. The CDR3 sequence: CASSSSDATRAFF. CDR3 sequence (DNA): TGTGCCAGCAGTTCCTCGGACGCAACACGGGCTTTCTTT.

The chain uses TRBV6-5 and TRBJ2-1, with 9 nucleotides matching TRBD1. In germline, CDR1 is MNHEY, CDR2 SVGAGI. Trimming took 11 bases from V and 6 from J; bases not matched to a gene: 17. CDR3 length: 16 amino acids. CDR3 nucleotide sequence: TGTGCCGGGAGCTCTACCGTGGGACAGGGAGGCAATGAGCAGTTCTTC. Protein: CAGSSTVGQGGNEQFF.

On this clonotype: Compared with germline, one end of the junction differs, possibly owing to a read error. The chain has TRBV29-1 and TRBJ1-4; 7 positions agree with TRBD1. CDR3 length equals 15 residues. Germline V gene data show CDR1 as SQVTM and CDR2 as ANQGSEA. The DNA for the CDR3 is TGCAGCGTTCAGCCACAGGGGCATGGTAATGAAAAACTGTTCTTT. Translating it yields CSVQPQGHGNEKLFF. Complete variable domain (other parts from reference TRBV29-1 and TRBJ1-4): SAVISQKPSRDICQRGTSLTIQCQVDSQVTMMFWYRQQPGQSLTLIATANQGSEATYESGFVIDKFPISRPNLTFSTLTVSNMSPEDSSIYLCSVQPQGHGNEKLFFGSGTQLSVL.

On this clonotype itself: Relative to the germline gene, one junction end is altered; a read error may explain this. The V gene is TRBV12-3 or TRBV12-4, the J gene TRBJ2-7; 8 bases are a match to TRBD1. This CDR3 contains 15 residues. The chain's CDR3 is CAGSLLGTGGLEQYF. The CDR3 coding sequence is TGTGCCGGCAGTTTACTGGGGACAGGCGGATTAGAGCAGTATTTC.

This clonotype has more than one count but fewer than ten. It may be a read error: a sequence one base away is much more abundant. The V gene is TRBV6-1, the J gene TRBJ2-1; D unclear. The CDR3 sequence is 15 residues long. Germline loops: CDR1 MNHNS, CDR2 SASEGT. Trimming removed 2 bases from V and 2 bases from J, with 10 bases in between. CDR3 coding DNA: TGTGCCAGCAGTGAACTGGGCCCCCCCTACAATGAGCAGTTCTTC. This gives the protein CASSELGPPYNEQFF.

Note on this clonotype: One base away lies a much larger clone, so this may be a sequencing read error. The CDR3 end shows no conserved phenylalanine or tryptophan, and so a read error is likely. The CDR3 DNA sequence: TGTGCCAGCAGTTTACCCAGCTTCGGCTATGGCTACACCATC. As protein: CASSLPSFGYGYTI. This rearrangement joins TRBV28 to TRBJ1-2; D is undetermined. The V end lost 2 bases, the J end lost 4 bases, and 11 bases lay between the germline ends. The CDR3 is made up of 14 amino acids. Germline V gene data show CDR1 as MDHEN and CDR2 as SYDVKM.

This clonotype was detected ten times or more. The chain employs TRBV20-1 and TRBJ1-5, with no clear D. The germline V gene has CDR1 DFQATT and CDR2 SNEGSKA (reference sequence). Trimming removed 0 bases at V and 6 bases at J, with 9 bases between. The CDR3 sequence is 13 residues long. The CDR3 protein is CSARERNSQPQHF. DNA of the CDR3: TGCAGTGCTAGAGAGAGAAATTCTCAGCCCCAGCATTTT.

For this clonotype: This clone may be a read error of a much larger clone one base away. The final CDR3 position lacks the conserved phenylalanine or tryptophan, pointing to a likely read error. The rearrangement links TRBV5-5 to TRBJ1-1; tentative D call: TRBD1 (5 bases). The CDR3 is 15 amino acids. Trimming cost V 6 bases and J 1 base, with 16 bases left between them. Per the germline V gene, CDR1 is SGHKS and CDR2 is YYEKEE (reference sequence). CDR3 bases: TGTGCCAGCATGAGGGGTCACGGAGGGAACACTGAAGCTTTCTTA. Translated, it gives CASMRGHGGNTEAFL.

In regard to this clonotype: A clone one base away is much larger, so this may be a read error. This rearrangement joins TRBV6-5 to TRBJ2-7; 7 bases are a match to TRBD1. Germline V CDR1 and CDR2: MNHEY, SVGAGI. Trimming removed 5 bases from V and 3 bases from J; junction bases left unmatched: 4. The CDR3 runs to 13 residues. Here the CDR3 reads CASSGTEGYEQYF. As DNA, the CDR3 is TGTGCCAGCAGTGGGACAGAAGGCTACGAGCAGTACTTC.

A note on this clonotype: With a much larger clone just one base away, this may be a read error. This chain joins TRBV20-1 and TRBJ2-7; no definite D call. The V end was cut by 4 bases, the J end by 3 bases, with 16 bases between. Germline V CDR1 and CDR2: DFQATT, SNEGSKA (reference sequence). CDR3 length equals 14 residues. CDR3 sequence (DNA): TGCAGTGCTATTTCCGAGACACTAAGCTACGAGCAGTACTTC. Translation: CSAISETLSYEQYF.

This clonotype was observed a handful of times. The rearrangement joins TRBV7-9 to TRBJ1-2, with 8 bases lining up with TRBD1. Germline V lookup: CDR1 SEHNR, CDR2 FQNEAQ (reference sequence). This CDR3 has 17 residues. The V gene end was trimmed by 5 bases and the J gene end by 0 bases; junction bases not matched to a gene: 11. The CDR3 region is CASSPYGTGAPNYGYTF. CDR3 coding DNA: TGTGCCAGCAGCCCCTACGGGACAGGAGCTCCTAACTATGGCTACACCTTC.

This chain uses TRBV20-1 with TRBJ2-3; 10 bases are a match to TRBD2. With 6 bases clipped from V and 6 bases from J, the junction kept 12 bases outside the gene matches. This CDR3 spans 15 amino acids. CDR1 and CDR2 (germline): DFQATT, SNEGSKA (reference sequence). Here the CDR3 reads CSACGAGGLVDTQYF. CDR3 DNA sequence: TGCAGTGCGTGTGGAGCGGGGGGGCTAGTGGATACGCAGTATTTT.

With regard to this clonotype: With a much larger clone just one base away, this may be a read error. Without the conserved terminal phenylalanine or tryptophan, this CDR3 likely stems from a read error. The CDR3 here is CASSLPGRPLIEQYS. The CDR3 nucleotides are TGTGCCAGCAGCTTACCCGGGCGTCCGCTAATCGAGCAGTACTCC. The J gene is TRBJ2-7, the V gene TRBV5-4; D is unresolved. The germline gives CDR1 SGHNT, CDR2 YYREEE (reference sequence). The CDR3 loop spans 15 amino acids. The V and J ends lost 2 bases and 6 bases respectively, with 18 bases between them.

Note on this clonotype: The junction does not match germline at one end; this may be a read error. The chain uses TRBV28 and TRBJ2-2; either TRBD1 or TRBD2 may supply D (5 bases each). CDR3 length: 13 residues. CDR1 MDHEN and CDR2 SYDVKM come from the germline V gene. CDR3 protein: CTGRPQGTGELFF. The CDR3 DNA reads as TGTACCGGCAGACCGCAGGGTACCGGGGAGTTGTTTTTT.

This clonotype is medium-sized by share. The chain joins TRBV10-2 to TRBJ1-5, with 7 nucleotides matching TRBD1. This CDR3 contains 13 residues. V was clipped by 8 bases and J by 6 bases; unmatched bases: 7. Germline V gives CDR1 WSHSY, CDR2 SAAADI. The CDR3 loop reads CASGGGVGQPQHF. In nucleotides, the CDR3 is TGCGCCAGCGGAGGGGGCGTCGGTCAGCCCCAGCATTTT.

On this clonotype itself: Lacking the conserved final phenylalanine or tryptophan, this CDR3 likely reflects a read error. The chain employs TRBV6-1 and TRBJ1-1; D may be TRBD1 (5 bases). CDR3 length equals 13 residues. Germline CDR1 is MNHNS and CDR2 is SASEGT. CDR3 coding DNA: TGTACCAGCAGTGAAAGGGCGTTGGGGCGAGCTTTCTTA. Protein product: CTSSERALGRAFL.

In the case of this clonotype: Sequence at one end of the junction differs from germline and may be a read error. This sequence joins TRBV6-1 and TRBJ1-5; D is uncertain. Per germline, CDR1 MNHNS and CDR2 SASEGT. CDR3 length: 15 residues. The CDR3 is CASSVAPGDNQPQHF. DNA of the CDR3: TGTGCCAGCAGTGTAGCACCTGGTGACAATCAGCCTCAGCATTTT.

Comment on this clonotype: A much larger clone is a single base away; this may be a read error. The genes are TRBV28 and TRBJ1-2, with a possible D match to TRBD1 (6 bases). Germline V gives CDR1 MDHEN, CDR2 SYDVKM. This CDR3 comprises 16 residues. For the CDR3, the DNA is TGTGCCTGCAGTTTAGGGGGACGGACGCCCCAGTATGGCTACACCTTC. This gives the protein CACSLGGRTPQYGYTF.

This clonotype was seen at least ten times. The chain combines TRBV5-1 with TRBJ2-2; D may be TRBD2 (5 bases). Germline V CDR1 and CDR2: SGHRS, YFSETQ. With 4 bases removed from V and 4 bases from J, the gap between germline ends came to 11 bases. The CDR3 is 14 amino acids. The DNA for the CDR3 is TGCGCCAGCAGCAAGGACTCCACCACCGGGGAGCTGTTTTTT. Translated, it gives CASSKDSTTGELFF. The variable domain in full, with the rest retrieved from reference TRBV5-1 and TRBJ2-2, is KAGVTQTPRYLIKTRGQQVTLSCSPISGHRSVSWYQQTPGQGLQFLFEYFSETQRNKGNFPGRFSGRQFSNSRSEMNVSTLELGDSALYLCASSKDSTTGELFFGEGSRLTVL.

The V gene is TRBV29-1, the J gene TRBJ1-2; 9 bases are a match to TRBD1. V lost 6 bases to trimming and J lost 8 bases; unmatched junction nucleotides: 13. This CDR3 spans 14 amino acids. Per germline, CDR1 SQVTM and CDR2 ANQGSEA. This CDR3 reads CSVDGGTGLGGYTF. The CDR3 bases are TGCAGCGTGGATGGCGGGACAGGGTTGGGCGGCTACACCTTC.

This chain joins TRBV11-2 and TRBJ2-7, with 8 bases aligning to TRBD1. The length of the CDR3 is 12 residues. Looked up from germline, CDR1 is SGHAT and CDR2 is FQNNGV. V lost 7 bases, J lost 6 bases, and 5 bases stayed unmatched. In DNA, the CDR3 is TGTGCCAGCAATCGGACAGGGTCCGAGCAGTACTTC. It encodes CASNRTGSEQYF.

Ten or more counts support this clonotype. The CDR3 nucleotides are TGCGCCAGCAAGGAGGATGTCAGTGGGGCCAACGTCCTGACTTTC. This sequence encodes CASKEDVSGANVLTF. The chain recombines TRBV5-1 with TRBJ2-6, with TRBD2 as a possible D gene (5 bases). The V gene's germline CDR1 is SGHRS and CDR2 YFSETQ. V was trimmed by 6 bases and J by 3 bases, leaving 13 bases between them. The CDR3 has 15 amino acids.

Remarks on this clonotype: Just one base apart from a much larger clone, this may be a read error. The V gene is TRBV28, the J gene TRBJ2-5, with 8 nucleotides matching TRBD1. The CDR3 contains 15 residues. Germline CDR1 and CDR2: MDHEN and SYDVKM. The DNA for the CDR3 is TGTGCCAGCGCTCTGACAGGGGTCAAGAAAGAGATCCAGTACTTC. As protein: CASALTGVKKEIQYF.